The 20 T cell receptor beta chains reported below all come from one sample, sequenced in a study of chemoradiotherapy in HPV16-positive cancers. The protocol was immunoSEQ multiplex PCR, while the TCRdb copy is restricted to in-frame clones and leaves out a portion. The sample has around 5,200 clones, about 89% seen once. The input for sequencing was blood, taken from a patient who underwent chemoradiotherapy. These receptors originate from a human donor with HPV-associated anogenital cancer.

V is TRBV6-6 and J is TRBJ2-5; 9 positions match TRBD1. CDR3 length: 16 amino acids. Germline CDR1 is MNHNY and CDR2 is SVGAGI (reference sequence). J lost 5 bases, V lost 6 bases, and 13 bases had no gene match. The CDR3 region has the DNA TGTGCCAGCAGCTCGCCCCTGACAGGGGGTTCGGAGACCCAGTACTTC. Translation gives CASSSPLTGGSETQYF.

This clone appeared once. This rearrangement joins TRBV9 to TRBJ2-5; 8 bases align to TRBD1. In germline, CDR1 is SGDLS, CDR2 YYNGEE. The CDR3 extends over 15 amino acids. V was clipped by 1 base and J by 4 bases; unmatched bases: 6. CDR3 sequence reads: CASSVTGGTGETQYF. For the CDR3, the DNA is TGTGCCAGCAGCGTAACAGGGGGGACGGGAGAGACCCAGTACTTC.

The chain links TRBV9 to TRBJ1-1, with a weak D call TRBD1 (6 bases). The CDR3 totals 13 residues. Germline V gives CDR1 SGDLS, CDR2 YYNGEE. V shed 2 bases and J shed 4 bases, with 9 bases lying between them. CDR3 nucleotides: TGTGCCAGCAGCGTTGGGGGGGCCACTGAAGCTTTCTTT. It specifies CASSVGGATEAFF.

The chain combines TRBV5-8 with TRBJ1-1, with 9 nucleotides matching TRBD1. Losses at the gene ends were 1 base for V and 0 bases for J; bases not matched to a gene: 4. CDR1 and CDR2 (germline): SGHTS, YDEGEE. The CDR3 has 16 amino acids. The CDR3 nucleotides are TGTGCCAGCAGCTTGTGGACAGGGGTAATGAACACTGAAGCTTTCTTT. It codes for CASSLWTGVMNTEAFF.

The chain uses TRBV2 and TRBJ2-7; TRBD1 matches 8 bases. The V gene end was trimmed by 4 bases and the J gene end by 6 bases; junction bases not matched to a gene: 8. Germline CDR1 SNHLY, CDR2 FYNNEI. CDR3 size: 14 residues. The CDR3 coding sequence is TGTGCCAGCAGTGGTGCAGGGGGCCGGGGCGAGCAGTACTTC. It is translated as CASSGAGGRGEQYF.

V gene TRBV5-4 combines with J gene TRBJ2-5, with D possibly matching TRBD2 (6 bases). This CDR3 contains 15 residues. Germline-derived CDR1 and CDR2 are SGHNT and YYREEE (reference sequence). Trimming removed 4 bases from V and 5 bases from J, with 18 bases in between. In DNA form, the CDR3 reads TGTGCCAGCAGCCCAAGGCGGGGCCCGGCGGAGACCCAGTACTTC. Its protein is CASSPRRGPAETQYF. The whole variable domain, remainder taken from reference TRBV5-4 and TRBJ2-5, is ETGVTQSPTHLIKTRGQQVTLRCSSQSGHNTVSWYQQALGQGPQFIFQYYREEENGRGNFPPRFSGLQFPNYSSELNVNALELDDSALYLCASSPRRGPAETQYFGPGTRLLVL.

The chain is built from TRBV18 and TRBJ1-6; a weak D match, TRBD1 (5 bases). Germline CDR1 KGHSH, CDR2 LQKENI. The CDR3 runs to 15 residues. With 0 bases removed from V and 12 bases from J, the gap between germline ends came to 15 bases. CDR3 amino acids: CASSPPTVNREPLHF. In DNA form, the CDR3 reads TGTGCCAGCTCACCACCGACAGTAAACCGGGAACCCCTCCACTTT.

The chain uses TRBV4-3 and TRBJ2-2; possibly TRBD1 or TRBD2 for D (5 bases each). Germline lookup yields CDR1 LGHNA and CDR2 YSLEER. V dropped 0 bases and J dropped 6 bases, with 20 bases sitting between them. This CDR3 region has 18 residues. This CDR3 is CASSQDALGTYHPGELFF. The CDR3 nucleotides are TGCGCCAGCAGCCAAGATGCGCTTGGGACGTACCACCCCGGGGAGCTGTTTTTT.

This chain uses TRBV9 with TRBJ2-2; 7 bases are a match to TRBD2. Per the germline V gene, CDR1 is SGDLS and CDR2 is YYNGEE. CDR3 length: 17 amino acids. The junction had 10 bases not matched to a gene; V was cut back by 0 bases and J by 5 bases. The CDR3: CASSVAGAGVGTGELFF. CDR3 bases: TGTGCCAGCAGCGTAGCTGGGGCGGGGGTAGGGACCGGGGAGCTGTTTTTT.

CDR3 DNA sequence: TGCGCCAGTCAAGAGGGACTAGTCGCAGATACGCAGTATTTT. It yields the protein CASQEGLVADTQYF. The chain combines TRBV5-1 with TRBJ2-3; 8 positions match TRBD2. V lost 8 bases, J lost 4 bases, and 9 bases stayed unmatched. Germline V gene lookup returns CDR1 SGHRS and CDR2 YFSETQ. CDR3 length equals 14 residues.

This chain uses TRBV27 with TRBJ2-5; D gene ambiguous. The CDR3 loop spans 14 amino acids. Between the trimmed V and J ends, which lost 1 base and 2 bases, there was a span of 8 bases. From germline, CDR1 is MNHEY and CDR2 SMNVEV (reference sequence). CDR3 DNA sequence: TGTGCCAGCAGTTTATTGGCAGCTCAAGAGACCCAGTACTTC. This encodes CASSLLAAQETQYF.

The chain couples TRBV5-6 to TRBJ1-2; D is uncertain. This CDR3 is 12 amino acids long. With 4 bases removed from V and 3 bases from J, the gap between germline ends came to 7 bases. Germline CDR1 is SGHDT and CDR2 is YYEEEE. As DNA, the CDR3 is TGTGCCAGCAGCCCAGGCGACTATGGCTACACCTTC. This sequence encodes CASSPGDYGYTF.

The chain links TRBV5-3 to TRBJ2-5, with D hard to call. TRBV5-3 is designated an ORF whose function remains uncertain. V lost 4 bases and J lost 0, with 13 bases in between. The CDR3 contains 15 residues. The CDR3 protein is CARSSYAGYQETQYF. In DNA form, the CDR3 reads TGTGCCAGAAGCAGCTACGCCGGGTACCAAGAGACCCAGTACTTC.

The chain has TRBV2 and TRBJ1-6, with D possibly being TRBD1 (5 bases). CDR1 SNHLY and CDR2 FYNNEI come from the germline V gene. Trimming removed 2 bases at V and 4 bases at J, with 9 bases between. This CDR3 has 15 residues. As DNA, the CDR3 is TGTGCCAGCAGTGAACAGGGTGTGTATAATTCACCCCTCCACTTT. This sequence encodes CASSEQGVYNSPLHF.

The gene calls are TRBV7-2 and TRBJ1-3; possibly TRBD1 for D (5 bases). Germline V gene sequence: CDR1 SGHTA, CDR2 FQGNSA. Trimming pared 1 base from V and 4 bases from J, leaving 8 bases between. The CDR3 has 14 amino acids. The CDR3, as DNA: TGTGCCAGCAGCTTAGTGGGGCCCGGAAACACCATATATTTT. Translation: CASSLVGPGNTIYF.

The rearrangement joins TRBV5-6 to TRBJ1-6; D gene ambiguous. The CDR3 spans 17 residues. The germline V and J ends were trimmed by 3 bases and 0 bases, with 13 bases remaining between them. Germline V CDR1 and CDR2: SGHDT, YYEEEE. The DNA for the CDR3 is TGTGCCAGCAGCTCCGGGAGTGGCTACTCCTATAATTCACCCCTCCACTTT. This codes for CASSSGSGYSYNSPLHF. Drawing the rest from reference TRBV5-6 and TRBJ1-6, the complete variable domain is DAGVTQSPTHLIKTRGQQVTLRCSPKSGHDTVSWYQQALGQGPQFIFQYYEEEERQRGNFPDRFSGHQFPNYSSELNVNALLLGDSALYLCASSSGSGYSYNSPLHFGNGTRLTVT.

J is TRBJ2-2 and V is TRBV11-3, with D perhaps matching TRBD1 (5 bases). This CDR3 is 15 amino acids long. Trimming took off 1 base at V and 1 base at J, with 7 bases between the two ends. Germline V gives CDR1 SGHNT, CDR2 YENEEA. For the CDR3, the DNA is TGTGCCAGCAGCTTAGGGGGCAAGAACACCGGGGAGCTGTTTTTT. Translating gives CASSLGGKNTGELFF. The full variable domain, its missing parts supplied by reference TRBV11-3 and TRBJ2-2, is EAGVVQSPRYKIIEKKQPVAFWCNPISGHNTLYWYLQNLGQGPELLIRYENEEAVDDSQLPKDRFSAERLKGVDSTLKIQPAELGDSAVYLCASSLGGKNTGELFFGEGSRLTVL.

This chain uses TRBV9 with TRBJ2-5; 7 positions match TRBD2. The germline CDR1 and CDR2 sequences are SGDLS and YYNGEE. V gave up 0 bases and J gave up 4 bases; unmatched junction bases: 9. CDR3 length equals 16 residues. The CDR3 loop reads CASSVAPQGLRETQYF. The CDR3 DNA reads as TGTGCCAGCAGCGTAGCCCCCCAGGGACTACGAGAGACCCAGTACTTC.

This chain links TRBV4-3 with TRBJ1-5; D uncertain. The germline CDR1 and CDR2 sequences are LGHNA and YSLEER. Trimming stripped 0 bases from V and 6 bases from J, with 9 bases between. This CDR3 has 14 residues. This chain's CDR3 is CASSQDLVGQPQHF. The DNA for the CDR3 is TGCGCCAGCAGCCAAGATTTGGTGGGTCAGCCCCAGCATTTT.

This clone occurred once. The chain employs TRBV27 and TRBJ2-7; D gene uncertain. The CDR3 has 14 residues. The germline V gene encodes CDR1 MNHEY and CDR2 SMNVEV (reference sequence). Trimming took 4 bases from V and 1 from J, leaving 11 bases between them. Here the CDR3 reads CASSSAPESYEQYF. The DNA of the CDR3 is TGTGCCAGCAGTTCCGCCCCGGAATCCTACGAGCAGTACTTC.